These 5 T cell receptor beta chains originate from one sample sequenced in a study of cytomegalovirus exposure and HLA in healthy donors. Vbeta (60) and Jbeta (13) primers were used in the PCR. The assay was immunoSEQ multiplex PCR, and TCRdb's table has in-frame clones only and misses some. The table records about 160,000 clones, over 75% of them present only once. The material sequenced was PBMCs. These receptor sequences come from a woman between 45 and 65 years old in good health and CMV-seropositive.

The V and J genes are TRBV18 and TRBJ2-1; D is undetermined. Trimming removed 6 bases from V and 6 bases from J, with 6 bases in between. Germline V gives CDR1 KGHSH, CDR2 LQKENI. This CDR3 has 11 amino acids. The CDR3 DNA follows: TGTGCCAGCTCGTCTCGCAATGAGCAGTTCTTC. Its translation: CASSSRNEQFF.

V gene TRBV6-5 combines with J gene TRBJ2-7; TRBD1 matches 8 bases. Trimming cost V 0 bases and J 6 bases; bases outside gene matches: 10. CDR3 length: 16 amino acids. The V gene's germline CDR1 is MNHEY and CDR2 SVGAGI. CDR3 DNA: TGTGCCAGCAGTTACTCGGTTCCCAGGGGGCCTGTCGAGCAGTACTTC. Translating gives CASSYSVPRGPVEQYF.

This clone was observed a single time. The chain uses TRBV10-2 and TRBJ2-1; 10 positions agree with TRBD2. The CDR3 spans 14 residues. The V gene end was trimmed by 6 bases and the J gene end by 5 bases; junction bases not matched to a gene: 4. Germline V CDR1 and CDR2: WSHSY, SAAADI. CDR3: CASRLAGRHNEQFF. As DNA, the CDR3 is TGCGCCAGCAGACTAGCGGGACGACACAATGAGCAGTTCTTC.

The genes are TRBV4-3 and TRBJ2-3; 9 positions agree with TRBD2. Trimming removed 0 bases from V and 5 bases from J; junction bases left unmatched: 9. This CDR3 has 17 residues. Germline CDR1 is LGHNA and CDR2 is YSLEER. This chain's CDR3 is CASSQERSSGGLDTQYF. The CDR3 DNA reads TGCGCCAGCAGCCAAGAGAGAAGTAGCGGGGGTCTAGATACGCAGTATTTT.

V is TRBV5-8 and J is TRBJ1-2; 12 bases align to TRBD1. J was trimmed by 1 base and V by 4 bases; bases with no gene match: 5. CDR1 SGHTS and CDR2 YDEGEE come from the germline V gene. CDR3 length: 16 amino acids. CDR3 in DNA: TGTGCCAGCAGCAGGCGGGACAGGGGGCTTAACTATGGCTACACCTTC. Translated, it gives CASSRRDRGLNYGYTF.